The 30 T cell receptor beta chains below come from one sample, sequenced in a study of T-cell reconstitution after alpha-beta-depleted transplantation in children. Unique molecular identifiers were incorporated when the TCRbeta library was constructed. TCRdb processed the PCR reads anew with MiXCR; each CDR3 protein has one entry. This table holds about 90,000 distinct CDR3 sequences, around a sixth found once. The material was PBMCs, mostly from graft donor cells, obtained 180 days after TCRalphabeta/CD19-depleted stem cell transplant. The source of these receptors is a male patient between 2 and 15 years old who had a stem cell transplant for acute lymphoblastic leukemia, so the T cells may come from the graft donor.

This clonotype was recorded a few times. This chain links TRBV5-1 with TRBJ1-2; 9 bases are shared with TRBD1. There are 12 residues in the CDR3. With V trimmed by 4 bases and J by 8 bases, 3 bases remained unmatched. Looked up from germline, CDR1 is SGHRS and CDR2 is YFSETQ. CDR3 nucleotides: TGCGCCAGCAGCGGGACAGGGAGGGGCTACACCTTC. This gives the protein CASSGTGRGYTF.

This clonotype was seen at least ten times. CDR3 loop: CASSLKQDGNQPQHF. CDR3 nucleotides: TGTGCCAGCAGCTTAAAACAGGACGGCAATCAGCCCCAGCATTTT. The V gene is TRBV7-2, the J gene TRBJ1-5; D may be TRBD1 (5 bases). V was cut by 2 bases and J by 2 bases, with 10 bases left in between. Germline V gene sequence: CDR1 SGHTA, CDR2 FQGNSA. The CDR3 covers 15 residues.

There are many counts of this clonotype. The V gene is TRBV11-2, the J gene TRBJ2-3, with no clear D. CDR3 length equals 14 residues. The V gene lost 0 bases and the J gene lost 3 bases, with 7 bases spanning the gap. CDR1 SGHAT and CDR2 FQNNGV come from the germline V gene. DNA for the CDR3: TGTGCCAGCAGCTTAGATCTAGGGACAGATACGCAGTATTTT. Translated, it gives CASSLDLGTDTQYF.

The CDR3 bases are TGTGCCAGCAGCTTTGTTCACGGTCCGGGAGAGACCCAGTACTTC. It is translated as CASSFVHGPGETQYF. This chain links TRBV11-2 with TRBJ2-5; D is ambiguous. Trimming shortened V by 3 bases and J by 4 bases, and 15 bases separated the two germline ends. Germline CDR1 SGHAT, CDR2 FQNNGV. The CDR3 consists of 15 residues.

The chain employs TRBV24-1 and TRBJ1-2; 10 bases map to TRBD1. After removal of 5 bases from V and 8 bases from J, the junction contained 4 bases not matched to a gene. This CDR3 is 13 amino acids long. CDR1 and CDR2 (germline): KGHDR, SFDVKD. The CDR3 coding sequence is TGTGCCACCAGTGCCCCGACAGGGGGCGGCTACACCTTC. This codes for CATSAPTGGGYTF.

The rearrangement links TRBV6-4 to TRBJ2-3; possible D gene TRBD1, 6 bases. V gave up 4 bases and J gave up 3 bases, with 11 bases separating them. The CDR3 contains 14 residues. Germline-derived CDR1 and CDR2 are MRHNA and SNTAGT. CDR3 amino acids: CASSVVGATDTQYF. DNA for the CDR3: TGTGCCAGCAGTGTTGTGGGGGCTACAGATACGCAGTATTTT.

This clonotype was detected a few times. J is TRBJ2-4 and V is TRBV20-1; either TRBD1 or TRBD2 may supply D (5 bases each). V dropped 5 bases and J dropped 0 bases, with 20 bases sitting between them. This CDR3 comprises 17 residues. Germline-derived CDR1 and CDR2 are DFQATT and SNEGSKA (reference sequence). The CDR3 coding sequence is TGCAGTGCTTACGCCGGGACGTCTGGCCTAGCCAAAAACATTCAGTACTTC. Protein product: CSAYAGTSGLAKNIQYF.

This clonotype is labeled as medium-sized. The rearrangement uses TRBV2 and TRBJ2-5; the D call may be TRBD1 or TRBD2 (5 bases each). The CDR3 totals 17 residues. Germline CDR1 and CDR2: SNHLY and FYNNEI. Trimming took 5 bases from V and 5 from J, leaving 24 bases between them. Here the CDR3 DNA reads TGTGCCAGCAGTACGCTCCTAATGACAGAGGGATGGGAGACCCAGTACTTC. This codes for CASSTLLMTEGWETQYF.

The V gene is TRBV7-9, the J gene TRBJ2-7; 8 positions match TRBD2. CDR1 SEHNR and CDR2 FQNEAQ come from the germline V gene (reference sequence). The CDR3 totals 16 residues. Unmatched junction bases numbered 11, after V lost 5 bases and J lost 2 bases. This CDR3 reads CASSAGGAGAPYEQYF. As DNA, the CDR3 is TGTGCCAGCAGCGCCGGGGGGGCGGGGGCCCCCTACGAGCAGTACTTC.

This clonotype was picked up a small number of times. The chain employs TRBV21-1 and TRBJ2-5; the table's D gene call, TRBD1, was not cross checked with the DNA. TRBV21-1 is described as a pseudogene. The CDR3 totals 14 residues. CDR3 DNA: TGTGCCAGCAGCTGCGACAGGGGGCACGAGACCCAGTACTTC. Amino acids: CASSCDRGHETQYF.

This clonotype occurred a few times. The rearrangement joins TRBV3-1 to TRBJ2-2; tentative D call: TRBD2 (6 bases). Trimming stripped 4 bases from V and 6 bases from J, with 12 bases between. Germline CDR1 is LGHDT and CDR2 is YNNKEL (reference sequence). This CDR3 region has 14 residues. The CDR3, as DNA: TGTGCCAGCAGCCCACTTAGGGAGGCCGGGGAGCTGTTTTTT. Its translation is CASSPLREAGELFF.

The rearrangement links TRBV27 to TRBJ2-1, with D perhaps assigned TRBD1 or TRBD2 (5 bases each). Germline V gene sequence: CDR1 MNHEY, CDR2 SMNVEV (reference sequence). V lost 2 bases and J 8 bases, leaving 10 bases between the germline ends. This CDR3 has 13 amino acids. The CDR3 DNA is TGTGCCAGCAGTTTAACTCGGGGCGATGAGCAGTTCTTC. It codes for CASSLTRGDEQFF.

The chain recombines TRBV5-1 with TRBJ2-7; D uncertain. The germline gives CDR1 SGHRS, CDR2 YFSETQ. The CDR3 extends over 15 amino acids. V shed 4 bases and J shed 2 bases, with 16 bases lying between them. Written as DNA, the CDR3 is TGCGCCAGCAGCGCGAACCGGGCCGACCCCTACGAGCAGTACTTC. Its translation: CASSANRADPYEQYF. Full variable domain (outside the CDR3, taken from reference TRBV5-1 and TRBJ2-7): KAGVTQTPRYLIKTRGQQVTLSCSPISGHRSVSWYQQTPGQGLQFLFEYFSETQRNKGNFPGRFSGRQFSNSRSEMNVSTLELGDSALYLCASSANRADPYEQYFGPGTRLTVT.

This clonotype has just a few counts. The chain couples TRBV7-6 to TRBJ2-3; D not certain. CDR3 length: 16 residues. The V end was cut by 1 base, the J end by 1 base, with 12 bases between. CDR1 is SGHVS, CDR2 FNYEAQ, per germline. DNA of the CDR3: TGTGCCAGCAGCTTAGTTCCCCCGCAAGGCACAGATACGCAGTATTTT. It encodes CASSLVPPQGTDTQYF.

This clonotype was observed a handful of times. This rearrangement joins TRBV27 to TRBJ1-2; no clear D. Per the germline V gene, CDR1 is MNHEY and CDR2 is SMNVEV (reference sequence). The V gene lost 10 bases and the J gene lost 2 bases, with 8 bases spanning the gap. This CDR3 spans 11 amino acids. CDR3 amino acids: CATGRNYGYTF. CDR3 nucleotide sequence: TGTGCCACCGGACGGAACTATGGCTACACCTTC.

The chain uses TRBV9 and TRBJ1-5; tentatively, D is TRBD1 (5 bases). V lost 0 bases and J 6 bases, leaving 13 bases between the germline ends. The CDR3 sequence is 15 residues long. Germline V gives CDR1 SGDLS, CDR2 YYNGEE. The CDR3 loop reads CASSVGDQRGQPQHF. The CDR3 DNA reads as TGTGCCAGCAGCGTAGGGGATCAGAGGGGTCAGCCCCAGCATTTT.

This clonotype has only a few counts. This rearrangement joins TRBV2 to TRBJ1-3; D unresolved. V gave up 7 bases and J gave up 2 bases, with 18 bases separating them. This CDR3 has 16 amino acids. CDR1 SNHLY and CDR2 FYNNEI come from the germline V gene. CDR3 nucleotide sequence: TGTGCCAGCACGGAAGACGCGCAGAGGACTGGAAACACCATATATTTT. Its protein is CASTEDAQRTGNTIYF.

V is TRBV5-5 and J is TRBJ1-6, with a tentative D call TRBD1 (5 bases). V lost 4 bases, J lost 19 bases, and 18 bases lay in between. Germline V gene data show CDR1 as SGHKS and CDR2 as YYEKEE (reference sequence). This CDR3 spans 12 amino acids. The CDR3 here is CASSPRGTSGHF. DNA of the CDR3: TGTGCCAGCAGCCCGAGAGGGACCTCCGGTCACTTT.

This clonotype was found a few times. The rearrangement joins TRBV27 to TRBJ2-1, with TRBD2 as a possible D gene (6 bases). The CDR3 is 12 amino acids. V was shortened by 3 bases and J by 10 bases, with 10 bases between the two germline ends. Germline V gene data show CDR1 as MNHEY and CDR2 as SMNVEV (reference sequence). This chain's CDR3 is CASSFQGLEQFF. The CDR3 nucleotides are TGTGCCAGCAGTTTCCAGGGACTCGAGCAGTTCTTC.

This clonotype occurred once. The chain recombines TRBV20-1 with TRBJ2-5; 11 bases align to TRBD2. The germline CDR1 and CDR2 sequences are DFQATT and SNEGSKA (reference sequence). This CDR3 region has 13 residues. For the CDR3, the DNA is TGCAGGGCATCTAGCGGGGGGATGGAGACCCAGTACTTC. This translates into CRASSGGMETQYF.

CDR3 sequence: CASSLQGSYTEAFF. In DNA, the CDR3 is TGTGCCAGCAGCTTACAGGGCTCGTACACTGAAGCTTTCTTT. The chain carries TRBV7-2 and TRBJ1-1; TRBD1 might be the D (5 bases). CDR1 is SGHTA and CDR2 is FQGNSA in the germline V gene. The CDR3 loop spans 14 amino acids. V lost 2 bases and J 3 bases, leaving 10 bases between the germline ends.

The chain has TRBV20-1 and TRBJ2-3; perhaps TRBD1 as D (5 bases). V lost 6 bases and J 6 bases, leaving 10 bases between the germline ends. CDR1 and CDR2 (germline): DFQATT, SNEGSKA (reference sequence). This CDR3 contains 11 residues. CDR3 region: CSADRRDTQYF. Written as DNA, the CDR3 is TGCAGTGCAGACAGACGGGATACGCAGTATTTT.

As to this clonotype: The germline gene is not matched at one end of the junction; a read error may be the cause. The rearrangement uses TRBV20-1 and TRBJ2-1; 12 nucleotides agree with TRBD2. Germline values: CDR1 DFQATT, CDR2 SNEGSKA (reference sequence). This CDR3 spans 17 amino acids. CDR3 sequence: CCAPNFRTSGAYNEQFF. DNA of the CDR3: TGCTGTGCCCCCAATTTTAGGACTAGCGGGGCGTACAATGAGCAGTTCTTC.

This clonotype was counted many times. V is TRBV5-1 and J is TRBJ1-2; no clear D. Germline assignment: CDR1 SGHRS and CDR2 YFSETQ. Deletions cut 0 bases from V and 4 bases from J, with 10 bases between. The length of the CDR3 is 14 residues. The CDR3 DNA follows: TGCGCCAGCAGCTTGGGCGTAGGAATCTATGGCTACACCTTC. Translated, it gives CASSLGVGIYGYTF.

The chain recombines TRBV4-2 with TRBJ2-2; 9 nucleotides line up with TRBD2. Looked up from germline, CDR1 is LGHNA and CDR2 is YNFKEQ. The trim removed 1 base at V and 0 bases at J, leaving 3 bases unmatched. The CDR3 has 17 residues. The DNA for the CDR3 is TGTGCCAGCAGCCAAGTTAGCGGGGGTACGAACACCGGGGAGCTGTTTTTT. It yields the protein CASSQVSGGTNTGELFF.

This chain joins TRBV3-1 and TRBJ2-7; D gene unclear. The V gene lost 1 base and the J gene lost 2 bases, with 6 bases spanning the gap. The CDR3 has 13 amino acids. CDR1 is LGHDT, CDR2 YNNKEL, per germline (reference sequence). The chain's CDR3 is CASSQVGTYEQYF. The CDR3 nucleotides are TGTGCCAGCAGCCAAGTAGGGACCTACGAGCAGTACTTC.

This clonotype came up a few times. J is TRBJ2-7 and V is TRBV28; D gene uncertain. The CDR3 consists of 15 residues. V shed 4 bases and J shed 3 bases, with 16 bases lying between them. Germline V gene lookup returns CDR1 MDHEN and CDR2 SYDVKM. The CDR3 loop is CASSWVLGTSYEQYF. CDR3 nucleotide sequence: TGTGCCAGCAGTTGGGTACTGGGAACAAGCTACGAGCAGTACTTC.

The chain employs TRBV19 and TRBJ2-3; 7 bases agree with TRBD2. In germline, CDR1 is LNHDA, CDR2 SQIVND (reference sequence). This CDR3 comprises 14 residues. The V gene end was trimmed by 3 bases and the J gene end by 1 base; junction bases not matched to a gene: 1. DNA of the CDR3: TGTGCCAGTAGTATTGGGGGGGGCACAGATACGCAGTATTTT. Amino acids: CASSIGGGTDTQYF.

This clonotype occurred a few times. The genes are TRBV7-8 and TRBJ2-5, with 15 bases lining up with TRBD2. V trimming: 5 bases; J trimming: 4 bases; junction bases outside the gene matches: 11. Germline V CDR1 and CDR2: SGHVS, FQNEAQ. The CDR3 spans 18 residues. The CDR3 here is CASSPWTSGGAVGETQYF. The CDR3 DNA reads TGTGCCAGCAGCCCCTGGACTAGCGGGGGGGCCGTTGGAGAGACCCAGTACTTC.

DNA of the CDR3: TGTGCCAGCGGAATAGGGAGCACAGATACGCAGTATTTT. Protein sequence: CASGIGSTDTQYF. The chain is built from TRBV6-6 and TRBJ2-3; D is undetermined. The V end lost 8 bases, the J end lost 0 bases, and 9 bases lay between the germline ends. The V gene's germline CDR1 is MNHNY and CDR2 SVGAGI (reference sequence). This CDR3 region has 13 residues.